This entry describes one TCR beta chain. In Seattle, patients joined the study during active infection and were tracked longitudinally. These data come from a study of blood T cell repertoires in COVID-19. Study context: T cells, B-cell-depleted T cells, or PBMCs provided the cDNA or gDNA that served as material.

TCRdb's table, derived via immunoSEQ multiplex PCR, lists solely in-frame clones and lacks some. The data hold under 80,000 clones, with about four fifths observed a single time. The clonotype was recovered from a man in his sixties with COVID-19, enrolled during active disease. Sequenced sample: peripheral blood.

DNA for the CDR3: TGTGCCAGCAGTGACCCACAGGGTGGGAACACTGAAGCTTTCTTT. Amino acids: CASSDPQGGNTEAFF. The chain couples TRBV25-1 to TRBJ1-1; D possibly corresponds to TRBD1 (6 bases). This CDR3 contains 15 residues. The germline V gene has CDR1 MGHDK and CDR2 SYGVNS. The germline V and J ends were trimmed by 3 bases and 1 base, with 12 bases remaining between them.